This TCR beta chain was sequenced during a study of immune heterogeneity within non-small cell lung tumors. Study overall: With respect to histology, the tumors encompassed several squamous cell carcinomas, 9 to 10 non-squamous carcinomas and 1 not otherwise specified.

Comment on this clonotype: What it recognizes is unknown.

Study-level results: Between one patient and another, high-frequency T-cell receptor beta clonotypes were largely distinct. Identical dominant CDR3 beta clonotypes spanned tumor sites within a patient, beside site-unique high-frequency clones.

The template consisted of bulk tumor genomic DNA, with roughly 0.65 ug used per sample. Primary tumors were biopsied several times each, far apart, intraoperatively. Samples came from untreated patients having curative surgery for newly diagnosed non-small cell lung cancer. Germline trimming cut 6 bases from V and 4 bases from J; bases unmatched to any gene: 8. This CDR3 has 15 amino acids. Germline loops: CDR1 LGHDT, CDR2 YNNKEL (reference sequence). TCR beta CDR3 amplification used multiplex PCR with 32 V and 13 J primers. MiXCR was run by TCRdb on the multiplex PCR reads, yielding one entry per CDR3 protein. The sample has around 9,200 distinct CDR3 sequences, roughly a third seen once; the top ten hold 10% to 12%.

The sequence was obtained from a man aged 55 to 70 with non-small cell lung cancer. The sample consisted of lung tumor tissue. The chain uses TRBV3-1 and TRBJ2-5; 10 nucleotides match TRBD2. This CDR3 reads CASSHRAGGGETQYF. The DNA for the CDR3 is TGTGCCAGCAGTCACAGAGCGGGAGGGGGAGAGACCCAGTACTTC.